The source of this T cell receptor (beta chain) is a study of shared clonotypes between healthy human individuals. A CD45RA+ naive subset and a CD45RA-negative memory subset were split from CD4+ cells. A note on this clone: Its target is unknown.

Produced via immunoSEQ multiplex PCR; TCRdb's table is partial and in-frame only. The sample has 500,000 to 550,000 clones; about 96% are singletons. The study, taken as a whole, reports: Tissues were not sampled, only blood, and their repertoires likely differ.

V gave up 6 bases and J gave up 2 bases, with 10 bases separating them. From germline, CDR1 is MNHNS and CDR2 SASEGT. The CDR3 runs 13 residues. The sequence was obtained from a woman aged 25 to 45 in good health. Material for sequencing was naive CD4+ T cells sorted from blood. The sample's subset: CD45RA+ positively selected. This rearrangement joins TRBV6-1 to TRBJ2-5, with D possibly being TRBD1 (5 bases). CDR3: CASRPRGQETQYF. The CDR3 region has the DNA TGTGCCAGCAGGCCAAGGGGACAAGAGACCCAGTACTTC.